One and the same sample provided the 6 T cell receptor beta chains below, sequenced in a study of T cell responses to AZD1222 COVID-19 vaccine (dated by TCRdb to about 2021). The sample's time point label, in plain terms: about 28 days (+/-7) after the second vaccine dose. Library method: the immunoSEQ multiplex PCR assay. TCRdb took over this immuneACCESS table, retaining in-frame rearrangements with V and J assigned. Such tables are incomplete; in checked studies, under half of the missing clones stem from an unresolved V gene, and the remainder is unexplained. This sample holds 80,000 to 100,000 clones; around 90% were observed only once. Jointly, the top ten make up around 10% of the sample. Sequenced material: peripheral blood, taken 28 days after the second AZD1222 dose. Receptors originate from an adult who received the AZD1222 COVID-19 vaccine.

This clone was seen once. This chain uses TRBV4-1 with TRBJ2-1, with 12 positions matching TRBD2. This CDR3 has 18 residues. Germline V gene lookup returns CDR1 MGHRA and CDR2 YSYEKL. V lost 1 base and J lost 5; bases outside the gene matches: 9. CDR3 sequence: CASSQVDLGLAGNNEQFF. Written as DNA, the CDR3 is TGCGCCAGCAGCCAAGTCGACCTCGGACTAGCGGGGAACAATGAGCAGTTCTTC.

This chain links TRBV2 with TRBJ2-7; 7 nucleotides agree with TRBD1. The CDR3 is made up of 13 amino acids. V was pared by 6 bases and J by 3 bases, with 5 bases of the junction left unmatched. Per the germline V gene, CDR1 is SNHLY and CDR2 is FYNNEI. CDR3 nucleotides: TGTGCCAGCAGGAGGGACAGTAACTACGAGCAGTACTTC. Translation gives CASRRDSNYEQYF.

The rearrangement uses TRBV15 and TRBJ1-3; D ambiguous. V was clipped by 1 base and J by 0 bases, with 7 bases between them. The germline V gene encodes CDR1 LNHNV and CDR2 YYDKDF (reference sequence). This CDR3 has 15 residues. Here the CDR3 reads CATSRARSSGNTIYF. The CDR3 DNA is TGTGCCACCAGCAGAGCGCGGAGCTCTGGAAACACCATATATTTT.

The chain employs TRBV28 and TRBJ1-1; 7 bases map to TRBD1. Per the germline V gene, CDR1 is MDHEN and CDR2 is SYDVKM. V was clipped by 2 bases and J by 0 bases; unmatched bases: 3. This CDR3 region has 15 residues. Here the CDR3 DNA reads TGTGCCAGCAGTTTACCCGGGACAGTGAACACTGAAGCTTTCTTT. This gives the protein CASSLPGTVNTEAFF.

CDR3 nucleotide sequence: TGTGCCAGCAGCTTAGGTTTCAACAACCAGCAGTTCTTC. It specifies CASSLGFNNQQFF. The V call is TRBV7-2, the J call TRBJ2-1, with D unresolved. Germline V lookup: CDR1 SGHTA, CDR2 FQGNSA. CDR3 size: 13 residues. The V and J ends lost 1 base and 11 bases respectively, with 12 bases between them.

This clone has only a few counts. The chain uses TRBV6-6 and TRBJ1-3; TRBD1 aligns across 8 bases. Trimming at V came to 5 bases and at J to 0 bases, leaving 0 bases not matched to a gene. This CDR3 has 14 amino acids. Per the germline V gene, CDR1 is MNHNY and CDR2 is SVGAGI (reference sequence). CDR3 bases: TGTGCCAGCAGTACAGGGGGCTCTGGAAACACCATATATTTT. Translated, it gives CASSTGGSGNTIYF.